What follows are 4 T cell receptor beta chains derived from one specimen sequenced in a study of tissue T cells after allogeneic stem cell transplantation. Libraries were prepared by immunoSEQ multiplex PCR; TCRdb keeps only in-frame clonotypes and omits some of them. The profile covers over a thousand clones, with 55% to 75% appearing a single time and around a sixth taken by the ten largest. Enrolled prospectively were adult allogeneic hematopoietic cell transplant recipients whose graft-versus-host disease was steroid-refractory. Specimen: stomach tissue, collected at autopsy. The source is a male patient at least 60 years old with steroid-refractory graft-versus-host disease after an allogeneic stem cell transplant. The graft donor may have contributed some T cells.

The V call is TRBV12-5, the J call TRBJ2-2; no definite D call. Germline V gene data show CDR1 as LGHNT and CDR2 as FRNRAP. The CDR3 runs 14 residues. Trimming shortened V by 6 bases and J by 8 bases, and 16 bases separated the two germline ends. The CDR3 here is CASGPILRLGELFF. The CDR3 DNA is TGTGCTAGTGGCCCAATTCTACGGTTAGGGGAGCTGTTTTTT.

In this sample, this clone is large (0.1 to 1%). This chain connects TRBV5-8 to TRBJ1-2; D call uncertain. The V gene's germline CDR1 is SGHTS and CDR2 YDEGEE. Trimming removed 0 bases at V and 8 bases at J, with 14 bases between. The CDR3 runs to 14 residues. In DNA form, the CDR3 reads TGTGCCAGCAGCTTGGGACGTTTACGGTCGGGCTACACCTTC. Translating it yields CASSLGRLRSGYTF.

The rearrangement links TRBV19 to TRBJ1-2, with D hard to call. This CDR3 has 13 residues. The ends were cut back, 10 bases at V and 8 bases at J, with 20 bases in the middle. Germline CDR1 LNHDA, CDR2 SQIVND (reference sequence). The CDR3 region has the DNA TGTGCCACCCGAGGATTCATCTTGGAGGGCTACACCTTC. Its protein is CATRGFILEGYTF.

The CDR3 spells CASSVGQSNQPQHF. The CDR3 DNA reads as TGTGCCAGCAGCGTCGGGCAGAGCAATCAGCCCCAGCATTTT. The chain uses TRBV9 and TRBJ1-5; no clear D. The CDR3 runs 14 residues. The germline gives CDR1 SGDLS, CDR2 YYNGEE. Trimming removed 2 bases at V and 1 base at J, with 7 bases between.